This paragraph reports one TCR beta chain. Its antigen is unidentified. The study, taken as a whole, reports: Tumor memory CD4+ T cell TCR gene usage clustered with blood and lymph node memory CD4+ cells and lymph node naive CD4+ cells. Larger-cohort validation covered only one TCR beta V-J rearrangement.

Constant-region reverse primers amplified full-length variable regions, followed by semi-nested Nested Universal Primer A PCR. TCRdb passed the 5' RACE reads through MiXCR, listing each CDR3 protein once. The sample includes under 45,000 distinct CDR3 sequences, under 25% of them seen just once. Treg sorting used a CD4+CD25+CD127-/low gate. The CDR3 consists of 14 residues. The germline CDR1 and CDR2 sequences are MNHNS and SASEGT. V was cut by 7 bases and J by 1 base, with 13 bases left in between. The receptor was isolated from a female donor with breast cancer. The genes are TRBV6-1 and TRBJ2-5; a possible D gene is TRBD2 (5 bases). Input material: Tregs sorted from blood. CDR3 in amino acids: CASIPDWAQETQYF. The CDR3 DNA follows: TGTGCCAGCATCCCGGACTGGGCCCAAGAGACCCAGTACTTC.